This TCR beta chain was recorded in a study of cytomegalovirus exposure and HLA in healthy donors. The V end was cut by 0 bases, the J end by 6 bases, with 12 bases between. The CDR3 is 14 amino acids. The germline gives CDR1 WNHNN, CDR2 SYGVQD (reference sequence). Profiled with immunoSEQ multiplex PCR; TCRdb holds only in-frame clones, not every one. The sample lists some 65,000 clones, about 94% seen once, with about 4% in the top ten. The donors were part of the validation cohort of 95 to 150 subjects. That cohort was separate from the first cohort, which comprised some 670 subjects. Sequenced material: PBMCs. The source of this sequence is a man in his late teens or twenties in good health and CMV-seropositive. This chain uses TRBV10-1 with TRBJ2-7; D not certain. The CDR3 loop reads CASSESRLVSEQYF. CDR3 nucleotide sequence: TGCGCCAGCAGTGAGTCTAGGCTAGTCAGCGAGCAGTACTTC.